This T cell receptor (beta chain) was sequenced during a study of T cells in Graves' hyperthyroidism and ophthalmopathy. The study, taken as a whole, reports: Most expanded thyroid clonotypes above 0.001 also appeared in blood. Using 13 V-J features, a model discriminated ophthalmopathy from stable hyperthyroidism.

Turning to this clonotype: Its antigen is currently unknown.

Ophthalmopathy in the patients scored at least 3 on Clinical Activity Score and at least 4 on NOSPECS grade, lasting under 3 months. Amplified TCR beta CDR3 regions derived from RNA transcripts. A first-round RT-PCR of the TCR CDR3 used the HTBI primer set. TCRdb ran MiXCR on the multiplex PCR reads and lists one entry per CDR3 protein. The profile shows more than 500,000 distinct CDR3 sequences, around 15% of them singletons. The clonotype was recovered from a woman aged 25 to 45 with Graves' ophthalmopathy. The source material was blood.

The CDR3 loop reads CATSKTPGAGETQYF. CDR3 nucleotides: TGTGCCACCAGCAAAACACCCGGCGCTGGGGAGACCCAGTACTTC. This chain connects TRBV15 to TRBJ2-5; no reliable D call. Trimming cost V 4 bases and J 5 bases, with 17 bases left between them. Germline V gene lookup returns CDR1 LNHNV and CDR2 YYDKDF (reference sequence). This CDR3 contains 15 residues.